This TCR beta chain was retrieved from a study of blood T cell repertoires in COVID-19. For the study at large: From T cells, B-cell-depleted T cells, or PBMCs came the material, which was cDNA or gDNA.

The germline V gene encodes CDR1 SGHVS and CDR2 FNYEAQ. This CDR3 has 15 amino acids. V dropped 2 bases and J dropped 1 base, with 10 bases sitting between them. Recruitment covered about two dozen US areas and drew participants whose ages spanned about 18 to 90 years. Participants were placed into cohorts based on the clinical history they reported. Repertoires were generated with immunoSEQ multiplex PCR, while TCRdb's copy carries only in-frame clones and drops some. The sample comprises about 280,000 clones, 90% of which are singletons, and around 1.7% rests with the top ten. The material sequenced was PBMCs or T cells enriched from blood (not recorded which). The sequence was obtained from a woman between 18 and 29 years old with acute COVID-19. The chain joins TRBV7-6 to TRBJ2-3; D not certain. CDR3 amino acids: CASSLTAVRTDTQYF. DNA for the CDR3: TGTGCCAGCAGCTTAACCGCAGTACGCACAGATACGCAGTATTTT. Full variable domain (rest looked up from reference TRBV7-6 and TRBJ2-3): GAGVSQSPRYKVTKRGQDVALRCDPISGHVSLYWYRQALGQGPEFLTYFNYEAQQDKSGLPNDRFSAERPEGSISTLTIQRTEQRDSAMYRCASSLTAVRTDTQYFGPGTRLTVL.